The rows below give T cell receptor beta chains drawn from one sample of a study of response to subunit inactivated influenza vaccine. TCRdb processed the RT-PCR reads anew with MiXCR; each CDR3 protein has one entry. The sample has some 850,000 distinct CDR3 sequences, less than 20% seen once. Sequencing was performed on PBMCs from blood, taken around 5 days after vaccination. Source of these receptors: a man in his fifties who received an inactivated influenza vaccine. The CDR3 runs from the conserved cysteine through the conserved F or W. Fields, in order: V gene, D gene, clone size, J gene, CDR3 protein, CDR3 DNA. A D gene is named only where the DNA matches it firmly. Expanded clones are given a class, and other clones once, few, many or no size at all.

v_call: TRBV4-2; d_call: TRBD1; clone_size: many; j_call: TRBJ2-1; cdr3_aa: CASSSHSGTEKDNEQFF; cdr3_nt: TGTGCCAGCAGCTCTCACTCCGGGACAGAGAAAGACAATGAGCAGTTCTTC
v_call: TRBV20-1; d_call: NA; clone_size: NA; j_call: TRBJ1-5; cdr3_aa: CSAARGPQVNQPQHF; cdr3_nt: TGCAGTGCCGCTAGAGGCCCACAGGTTAATCAGCCCCAGCATTTT
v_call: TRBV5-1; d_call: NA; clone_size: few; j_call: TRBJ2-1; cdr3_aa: CASSEAGPYNEQFF; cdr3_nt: TGCGCCAGCAGCGAGGCAGGACCCTACAATGAGCAGTTCTTC
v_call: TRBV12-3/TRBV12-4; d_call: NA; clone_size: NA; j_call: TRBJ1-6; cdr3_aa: CASSTDRDNSPLHF; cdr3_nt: TGTGCCAGCAGTACCGACAGAGATAATTCACCCCTCCACTTT
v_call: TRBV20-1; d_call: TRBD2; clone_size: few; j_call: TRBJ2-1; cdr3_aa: CSAREVPGEKTSGPHLPYNEQFF; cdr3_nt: TGCAGTGCTAGAGAAGTTCCGGGGGAGAAGACTAGCGGGCCCCATTTGCCCTACAATGAGCAGTTCTTC
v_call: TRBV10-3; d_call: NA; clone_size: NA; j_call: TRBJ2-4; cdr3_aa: CAISSVAAKNIQYF; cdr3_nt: TGTGCCATCAGTTCTGTGGCGGCTAAAAACATTCAGTACTTC
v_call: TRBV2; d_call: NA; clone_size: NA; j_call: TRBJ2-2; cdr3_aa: CASSEAIASNTGELFF; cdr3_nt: TGTGCCAGCAGTGAAGCAATAGCGTCGAACACCGGGGAGCTGTTTTTT
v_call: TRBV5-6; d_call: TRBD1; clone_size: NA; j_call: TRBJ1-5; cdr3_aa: CASSFRQGYQPQHF; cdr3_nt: TGTGCCAGCAGCTTTCGACAGGGCTATCAGCCCCAGCATTTT
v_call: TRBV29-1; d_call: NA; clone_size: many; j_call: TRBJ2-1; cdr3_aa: CSVELGSEQFF; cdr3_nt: TGCAGCGTTGAACTGGGGTCTGAGCAGTTCTTC
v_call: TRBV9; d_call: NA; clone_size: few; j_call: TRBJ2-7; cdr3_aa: CASSGVGEASSYEQYF; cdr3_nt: TGTGCCAGCAGCGGCGTAGGGGAGGCCAGCTCCTACGAGCAGTACTTC
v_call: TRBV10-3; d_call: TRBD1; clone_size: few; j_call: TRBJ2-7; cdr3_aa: CAISEQGANYEQYF; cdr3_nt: TGTGCCATCAGTGAACAGGGGGCAAACTACGAGCAGTACTTC
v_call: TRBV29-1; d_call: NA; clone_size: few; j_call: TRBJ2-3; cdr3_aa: CSVEWGEGETDTQYF; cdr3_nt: TGCAGCGTTGAATGGGGAGAGGGGGAAACAGATACGCAGTATTTT
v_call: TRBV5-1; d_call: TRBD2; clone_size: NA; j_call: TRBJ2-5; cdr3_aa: CASSTTTSPRETQYF; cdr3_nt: TGCGCCAGCAGCACCACGACTAGCCCCCGAGAGACCCAGTACTTC
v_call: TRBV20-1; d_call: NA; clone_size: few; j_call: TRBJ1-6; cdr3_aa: CSASNVGRSNSPLHF; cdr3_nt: TGCAGTGCTTCCAATGTGGGACGATCTAATTCACCCCTCCACTTT
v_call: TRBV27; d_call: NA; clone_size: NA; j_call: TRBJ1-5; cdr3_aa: CASKSDNTGNQPQHF; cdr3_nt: TGTGCCAGCAAAAGTGACAATACGGGCAATCAGCCCCAGCATTTT
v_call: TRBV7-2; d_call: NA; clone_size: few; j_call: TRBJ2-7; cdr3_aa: CASSLESRYEQYF; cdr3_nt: TGTGCCAGCAGCTTAGAGTCTAGGTACGAGCAGTACTTC
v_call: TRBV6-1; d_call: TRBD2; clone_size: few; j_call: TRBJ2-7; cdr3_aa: CASRGTSGELSYEQYF; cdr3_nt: TGTGCCAGCAGGGGGACTAGCGGGGAACTCTCCTACGAGCAGTACTTC
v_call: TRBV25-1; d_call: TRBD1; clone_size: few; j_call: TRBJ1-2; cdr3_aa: CASSVGQLNYGYTF; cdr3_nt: TGTGCCAGCAGTGTGGGACAGTTAAACTATGGCTACACCTTC
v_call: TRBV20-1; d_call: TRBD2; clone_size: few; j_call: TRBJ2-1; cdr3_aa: CSAREGLANNEQFF; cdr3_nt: TGCAGTGCTAGAGAAGGACTAGCGAACAATGAGCAGTTCTTC
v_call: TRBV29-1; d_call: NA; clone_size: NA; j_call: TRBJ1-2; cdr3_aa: CSVESGGSGVDYGYTF; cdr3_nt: TGCAGCGTTGAGTCAGGTGGATCCGGTGTGGACTATGGCTACACCTTC
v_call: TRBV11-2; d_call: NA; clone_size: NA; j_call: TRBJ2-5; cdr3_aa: CASSPIQWYQETQYF; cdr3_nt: TGTGCCAGCAGCCCTATACAATGGTACCAAGAGACCCAGTACTTC
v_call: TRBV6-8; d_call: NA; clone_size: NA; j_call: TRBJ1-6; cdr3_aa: CASTAGAPLHF; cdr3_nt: TGTGCCAGCACTGCCGGGGCACCCCTCCACTTT
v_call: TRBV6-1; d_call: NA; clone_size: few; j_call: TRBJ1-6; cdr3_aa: CASSTGPRAPLHF; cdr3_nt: TGTGCCAGCAGTACCGGACCGAGGGCCCCCCTCCACTTT
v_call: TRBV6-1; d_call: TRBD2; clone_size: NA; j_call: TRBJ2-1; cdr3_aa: CASGWSGGSGEQFF; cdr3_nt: TGTGCCAGCGGGTGGAGCGGGGGTTCGGGTGAGCAGTTCTTC
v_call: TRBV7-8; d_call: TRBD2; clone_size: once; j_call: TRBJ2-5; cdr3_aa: CASSPLAGAILQETQYF; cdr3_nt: TGTGCCAGCAGCCCACTAGCGGGAGCGATCTTACAAGAGACCCAGTACTTC
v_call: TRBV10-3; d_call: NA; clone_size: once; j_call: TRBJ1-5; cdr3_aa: CAIRAGLNQPQHF; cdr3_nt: TGTGCCATCAGAGCAGGGCTCAATCAGCCCCAGCATTTT
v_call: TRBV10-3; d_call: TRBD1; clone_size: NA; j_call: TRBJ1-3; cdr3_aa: CAISESMIRDRDSGNTIYF; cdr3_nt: TGTGCCATCAGTGAGTCGATGATCCGGGACAGGGACTCTGGAAACACCATATATTTT
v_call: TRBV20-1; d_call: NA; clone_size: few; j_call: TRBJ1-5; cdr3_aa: CSARDAPGGNQPQHF; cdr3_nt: TGCAGTGCTAGGGACGCCCCCGGGGGCAATCAGCCCCAGCATTTT
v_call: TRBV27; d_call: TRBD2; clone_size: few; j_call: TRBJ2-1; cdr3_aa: CASSPFPGGSSYNEQFF; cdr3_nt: TGTGCCAGCAGTCCCTTCCCTGGCGGGAGCTCCTACAATGAGCAGTTCTTC
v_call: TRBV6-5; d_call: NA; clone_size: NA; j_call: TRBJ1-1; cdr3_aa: CASSYSPSQSEAFF; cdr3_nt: TGTGCCAGCAGTTACTCGCCCAGTCAATCTGAAGCTTTCTTT
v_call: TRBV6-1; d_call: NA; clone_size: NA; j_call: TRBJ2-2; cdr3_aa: CASRPPTGELFF; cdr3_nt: TGTGCCAGCAGACCCCCTACCGGGGAGCTGTTTTTT
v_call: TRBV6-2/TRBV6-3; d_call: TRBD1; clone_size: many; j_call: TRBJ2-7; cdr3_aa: CASRLAGGTYEQYF; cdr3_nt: TGTGCCAGCCGGTTGGCAGGGGGAACCTACGAGCAGTACTTC
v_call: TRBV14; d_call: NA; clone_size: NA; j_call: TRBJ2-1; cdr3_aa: CASSHILAYYNEQFF; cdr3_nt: TGTGCCAGCAGCCACATACTAGCCTACTACAATGAGCAGTTCTTC
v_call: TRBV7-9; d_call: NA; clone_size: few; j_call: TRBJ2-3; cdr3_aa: CASSQLSGSQYF; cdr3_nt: TGTGCCAGCAGCCAACTGAGCGGATCCCAGTATTTT
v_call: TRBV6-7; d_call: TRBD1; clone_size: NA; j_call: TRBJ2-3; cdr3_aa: CASKGPDRWTDTQYF; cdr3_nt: TGTGCCAGCAAAGGCCCGGACAGGTGGACAGATACGCAGTATTTT
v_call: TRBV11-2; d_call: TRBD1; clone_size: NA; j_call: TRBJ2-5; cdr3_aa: CASSSAGTAQETQYF; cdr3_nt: TGTGCCAGCAGCTCAGCCGGGACAGCACAAGAGACCCAGTACTTC
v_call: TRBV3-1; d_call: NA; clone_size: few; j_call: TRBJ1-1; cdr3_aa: CASSQERRLNTEAFF; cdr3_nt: TGTGCCAGCAGCCAAGAAAGGCGCCTGAACACTGAAGCTTTCTTT
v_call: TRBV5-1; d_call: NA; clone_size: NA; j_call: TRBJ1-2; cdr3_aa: CASTPSLGADGYTF; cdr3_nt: TGCGCCAGCACCCCCTCCCTGGGGGCTGATGGCTACACCTTC
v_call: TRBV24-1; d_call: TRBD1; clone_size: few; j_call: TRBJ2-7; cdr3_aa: CATSDRDSYEQYF; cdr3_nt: TGTGCCACCAGTGACCGGGACAGCTACGAGCAGTACTTC
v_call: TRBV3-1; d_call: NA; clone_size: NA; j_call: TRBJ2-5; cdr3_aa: CASSHERGRETQYF; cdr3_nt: TGTGCCAGCAGCCATGAGAGAGGGAGGGAGACCCAGTACTTC
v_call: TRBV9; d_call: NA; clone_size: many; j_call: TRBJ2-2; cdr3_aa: CASSVLGTGELFF; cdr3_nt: TGTGCCAGCAGCGTATTAGGCACCGGGGAGCTGTTTTTT
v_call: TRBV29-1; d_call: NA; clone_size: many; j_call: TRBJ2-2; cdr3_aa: CSVAGAPGVELFF; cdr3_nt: TGCAGCGTTGCGGGGGCTCCGGGAGTGGAGCTGTTTTTT
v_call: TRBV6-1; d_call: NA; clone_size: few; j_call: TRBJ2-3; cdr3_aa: CASSEVGSTDTQYF; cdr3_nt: TGTGCCAGCAGTGAAGTTGGGAGCACAGATACGCAGTATTTT
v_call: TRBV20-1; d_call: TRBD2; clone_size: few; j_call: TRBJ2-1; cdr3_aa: CSAILAGGPKEQFF; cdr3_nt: TGCAGTGCTATACTAGCGGGGGGGCCAAAGGAGCAGTTCTTC
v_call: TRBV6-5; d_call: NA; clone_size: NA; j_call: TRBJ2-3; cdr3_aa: CASSSHENDADTQYF; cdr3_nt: TGTGCCAGCAGTTCTCACGAGAACGACGCAGATACGCAGTATTTT
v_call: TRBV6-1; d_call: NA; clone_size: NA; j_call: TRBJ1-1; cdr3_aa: CASFHRAANTEAFF; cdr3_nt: TGTGCCAGCTTTCATCGGGCAGCGAACACTGAAGCTTTCTTT